This entry lists 17 T cell receptor beta chains sequenced from one sample in a study of regulatory T cells in long-lasting Graves disease. iRepertoire HTBI primers and Arm-PCR of CDR3 regions built TCR beta libraries. In TCRdb, the multiplex PCR reads were re-called with MiXCR into one record per CDR3 protein. Among 530,000 or so distinct CDR3 sequences listed, roughly 14% were seen once. Time point meaning: newly diagnosed GD, antithyroid drugs for less than 3 months. The TCR library was made from RNA extracted from PBMCs. The sample was also reused in another study, on T cells in Graves' hyperthyroidism and ophthalmopathy.

The sample here was peripheral blood mononuclear cells (PBMCs), taken at new diagnosis, from a patient treated with antithyroid drugs. The source is a man aged 30-40 years with Graves disease.

In its sample, this clonotype was seen many times. The chain is built from TRBV5-1 and TRBJ1-1, with unresolved D. This CDR3 spans 15 amino acids. The germline V gene encodes CDR1 SGHRS and CDR2 YFSETQ. Trimming cost V 4 bases and J 5 bases, with 18 bases left between them. The CDR3, as DNA: TGCGCCAGCAGCGTGAGGTCCAGCCTCGGGACTGAAGCTTTCTTT. It codes for CASSVRSSLGTEAFF. The full variable domain, its missing parts supplied by reference TRBV5-1 and TRBJ1-1, is KAGVTQTPRYLIKTRGQQVTLSCSPISGHRSVSWYQQTPGQGLQFLFEYFSETQRNKGNFPGRFSGRQFSNSRSEMNVSTLELGDSALYLCASSVRSSLGTEAFFGQGTRLTVV.

The table lists this clonotype with many counts. The J gene is TRBJ2-2, the V gene TRBV12-3 or TRBV12-4, with TRBD2 identical over 7 bases. The length of the CDR3 is 16 residues. V trimming: 0 bases; J trimming: 4 bases; junction bases outside the gene matches: 5. Written as DNA, the CDR3 is TGTGCCAGCAGTTTAGCGGGAGGGGAAGGCACCGGGGAGCTGTTTTTT. Protein product: CASSLAGGEGTGELFF.

This clonotype was detected only a few times. The chain recombines TRBV30 with TRBJ1-4; D remains unclear. This CDR3 contains 12 residues. The V and J ends lost 8 bases and 7 bases respectively, with 14 bases between them. Germline assignment: CDR1 GTSNPN and CDR2 SVGIG (reference sequence). The CDR3 DNA reads as TGTGCCGGCCGGCTGGGAGGTGAAAAACTGTTTTTT. It codes for CAGRLGGEKLFF.

Ten or more counts support this clonotype. The V and J genes are TRBV7-9 and TRBJ2-1; D is possibly TRBD2 (5 bases). Germline CDR1 reads SEHNR; CDR2 reads FQNEAQ (reference sequence). V lost 3 bases to trimming and J lost 9 bases, with 9 bases between them. There are 12 residues in the CDR3. The CDR3 spells CASSLGESEQFF. Written as DNA, the CDR3 is TGTGCCAGCAGCTTGGGAGAGAGTGAGCAGTTCTTC. The full variable domain, in which reference TRBV7-9 and TRBJ2-1 provide the parts outside the CDR3, is DTGVSQNPRHKITKRGQNVTFRCDPISEHNRLYWYRQTLGQGPEFLTYFQNEAQLEKSRLLSDRFSAERPKGSFSTLEIQRTEQGDSAMYLCASSLGESEQFFGPGTRLTVL.

This clonotype has only a few counts. The chain joins TRBV20-1 to TRBJ2-3; TRBD2 aligns across 10 bases. Germline V CDR1 and CDR2: DFQATT, SNEGSKA (reference sequence). The CDR3 loop spans 17 amino acids. CDR3 DNA sequence: TGCAGCTGCCTTAACCTAGCGGGAGTTCTTGGCGCAGATACGCAGTATTTT. This sequence encodes CSCLNLAGVLGADTQYF.

In its sample, this clonotype was seen many times. The chain uses TRBV3-1 and TRBJ2-3; unclear D gene. Between the trimmed V and J ends, which lost 1 base and 6 bases, there was a span of 5 bases. The CDR3 has 12 amino acids. CDR1 and CDR2 (germline): LGHDT, YNNKEL (reference sequence). The CDR3 region is CASSQAEDTQYF. The CDR3 DNA reads TGTGCCAGCAGCCAAGCGGAGGATACGCAGTATTTT.

Judged by abundance, this clonotype is medium-sized. The rearrangement joins TRBV2 to TRBJ2-3, with unresolved D. V was trimmed by 5 bases and J by 6 bases, leaving 6 bases between them. CDR1 is SNHLY and CDR2 is FYNNEI in the germline V gene. The CDR3 is 11 amino acids. CDR3 in DNA: TGTGCCAGCAGTACGGCGGATACGCAGTATTTT. This sequence encodes CASSTADTQYF.

This clonotype was counted a few times. J is TRBJ1-1 and V is TRBV19, with D maybe TRBD1 (5 bases). Germline V gene lookup returns CDR1 LNHDA and CDR2 SQIVND (reference sequence). This CDR3 contains 12 residues. V was pared by 3 bases and J by 9 bases, with 11 bases between. The DNA of the CDR3 is TGTGCCAGTAGTATGGGACCCTGGCAAGCTTTCTTT. Protein sequence: CASSMGPWQAFF. The entire variable domain, with the rest obtained from reference TRBV19 and TRBJ1-1, is as follows: DGGITQSPKYLFRKEGQNVTLSCEQNLNHDAMYWYRQDPGQGLRLIYYSQIVNDFQKGDIAEGYSVSREKKESFPLTVTSAQKNPTAFYLCASSMGPWQAFFGQGTRLTVV.

As concerns this clonotype: This sequence may be a read error, since a much larger clone differs from it by one base. The chain has TRBV12-3 or TRBV12-4 and TRBJ1-4; D is perhaps TRBD1 (5 bases). V lost 6 bases and J lost 6, with 14 bases in between. This CDR3 region has 14 residues. This CDR3 reads CASSYGGFDEKLFF. The CDR3 DNA is TGTGCCAGCAGCTATGGGGGATTTGATGAAAAACTGTTTTTT.

Many counts were recorded for this clonotype. The rearrangement joins TRBV5-1 to TRBJ2-7; TRBD1 agrees at 9 bases. The CDR3 has 13 amino acids. Germline V gene sequence: CDR1 SGHRS, CDR2 YFSETQ. J lost 6 bases, V lost 4 bases, and 5 bases had no gene match. The CDR3 reads CASSNTGGSEQYF. DNA for the CDR3: TGCGCCAGCAGCAACACAGGGGGCAGCGAGCAGTACTTC.

This clonotype has ten or more counts. The chain has TRBV7-9 and TRBJ1-2, with D uncertain. Per the germline V gene, CDR1 is SEHNR and CDR2 is FQNEAQ (reference sequence). V shed 5 bases and J shed 7 bases, with 11 bases lying between them. There are 12 residues in the CDR3. CDR3 residues: CASSTEGFGYTF. For the CDR3, the DNA is TGTGCCAGCAGCACCGAAGGGTTTGGCTACACCTTC.

This clonotype has at least ten counts. The chain employs TRBV6-2 or TRBV6-3 and TRBJ2-1; 7 bases are shared with TRBD1. The CDR3 has 16 residues. V shed 3 bases, J shed 6 bases, and the junction held 11 bases outside the gene matches. The germline CDR1 and CDR2 sequences are MNHEY and SVGEGT. The CDR3 region has the DNA TGTGCCAGCAGTTATGAGGGGGCTAGGATGGGCAATGAGCAGTTCTTC. The encoded protein is CASSYEGARMGNEQFF.

The chain joins TRBV19 to TRBJ2-4; D is ambiguous. There are 13 residues in the CDR3. Trimming pared 11 bases from V and 1 base from J, leaving 12 bases between. Germline CDR1 LNHDA, CDR2 SQIVND (reference sequence). CDR3 nucleotides: TGTGCCGCCGGCAGCGTGGCCAAAAACATTCAGTACTTC. This codes for CAAGSVAKNIQYF.

The rearrangement uses TRBV5-1 and TRBJ1-1; perhaps TRBD1 as D (5 bases). Germline CDR1 reads SGHRS; CDR2 reads YFSETQ. The length of the CDR3 is 17 residues. The V gene lost 0 bases and the J gene lost 0 bases, with 15 bases spanning the gap. The CDR3 protein is CASSLGITGGVNTEAFF. The CDR3 DNA follows: TGCGCCAGCAGCTTGGGCATAACTGGGGGAGTGAACACTGAAGCTTTCTTT.

In this sample, this clonotype turned up many times. V gene TRBV20-1 combines with J gene TRBJ2-3; D might be TRBD1 or TRBD2, each matching 6 bases. V was trimmed by 3 bases and J by 5 bases, leaving 15 bases between them. CDR1 is DFQATT and CDR2 is SNEGSKA in the germline V gene (reference sequence). The CDR3 sequence is 14 residues long. The CDR3 protein is CSASKGGEGDTQYF. The DNA for the CDR3 is TGCAGTGCTAGCAAGGGGGGAGAGGGAGATACGCAGTATTTT.

In this sample, this clonotype turned up many times. The rearrangement joins TRBV6-1 to TRBJ2-7; tentatively, D is TRBD2 (6 bases). CDR1 and CDR2 from the germline V gene are MNHNS and SASEGT. V dropped 5 bases and J dropped 1 base, with 15 bases sitting between them. The CDR3 length is 15 residues. The CDR3 sequence: CASSPRGLQSYEQYF. For the CDR3, the DNA is TGTGCCAGCAGTCCCCGGGGACTGCAATCCTACGAGCAGTACTTC.

This clonotype showed up just a few times. The chain has TRBV9 and TRBJ2-3; either TRBD1 or TRBD2 may supply D (5 bases each). Trimming stripped 0 bases from V and 10 bases from J, with 15 bases between. This CDR3 is built from 14 residues. Germline-derived CDR1 and CDR2 are SGDLS and YYNGEE. CDR3 sequence reads: CASSVGGGTASQYF. In nucleotides, the CDR3 is TGTGCCAGCAGCGTAGGTGGGGGAACGGCTTCGCAGTATTTT.